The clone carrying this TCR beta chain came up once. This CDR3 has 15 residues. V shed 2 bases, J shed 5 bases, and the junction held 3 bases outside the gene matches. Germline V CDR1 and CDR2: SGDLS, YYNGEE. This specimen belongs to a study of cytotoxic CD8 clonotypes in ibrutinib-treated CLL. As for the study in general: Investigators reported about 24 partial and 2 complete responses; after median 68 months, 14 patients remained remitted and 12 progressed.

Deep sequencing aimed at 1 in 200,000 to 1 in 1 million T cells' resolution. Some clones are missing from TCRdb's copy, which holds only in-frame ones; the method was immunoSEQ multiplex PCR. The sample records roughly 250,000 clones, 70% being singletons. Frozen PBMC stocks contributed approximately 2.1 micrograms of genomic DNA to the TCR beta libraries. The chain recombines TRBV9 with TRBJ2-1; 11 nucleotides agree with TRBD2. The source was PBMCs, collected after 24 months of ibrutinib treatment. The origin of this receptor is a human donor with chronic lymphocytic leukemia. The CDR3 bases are TGTGCCAGCAGCGTTAGCGGGAGGGTAAACAATGAGCAGTTCTTC. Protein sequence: CASSVSGRVNNEQFF. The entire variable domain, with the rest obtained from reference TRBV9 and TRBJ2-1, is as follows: DSGVTQTPKHLITATGQRVTLRCSPRSGDLSVYWYQQSLDQGLQFLIQYYNGEERAKGNILERFSAQQFPDLHSELNLSSLELGDSALYFCASSVSGRVNNEQFFGPGTRLTVL.